This T cell receptor (beta chain) was observed in a study of T-cell reconstitution after alpha-beta-depleted transplantation in children. The length of the CDR3 is 18 residues. Germline values: CDR1 SGHVS, CDR2 FNYEAQ. The V segment lost 5 bases and the J segment 11 bases; nucleotides outside the gene matches: 25. The sample holds a few counts of this clonotype. Researchers prepared the TCRbeta library using unique molecular identifiers, the study reports. TCRdb ran MiXCR on the PCR reads and lists one entry per CDR3 protein. The sample lists about 690,000 distinct CDR3 sequences, around 16% seen once, with about 1.1% in the top ten.

Sequencing used PBMCs from the stem cell graft donor, obtained from the stem cell graft. The TCR comes from a human donor who donated a stem cell graft to a child with acute myeloid leukemia. V and J are TRBV7-6 and TRBJ2-7; TRBD2 matches at 9 bases. CDR3 protein: CASSQEGSFRTSEGPEYV. The CDR3 DNA reads as TGTGCCAGCAGCCAAGAAGGGTCGTTCAGGACTAGCGAGGGTCCAGAGTACGTC.